This record covers a single T cell receptor (beta chain). Its antigen is currently unknown. This sample was taken from a study of identical twins. The CDR3 has 12 amino acids. The V end was cut by 7 bases, the J end by 6 bases, with 12 bases between. Germline loops: CDR1 SGHVS, CDR2 FQNEAQ. Template switching added a universal primer site; cDNA carried unique molecular identifiers. TCRdb independently ran MiXCR on the 5' RACE reads; one entry per CDR3 protein. The sample has hundreds of thousands of distinct CDR3 sequences; 6.1% are singletons. General study points: Where out-of-frame alpha sequences were twin-shared, they showed excess low generation probability.

In every case, the donor was a healthy Caucasian. This sequence originates from a man between 18 and 29 years old in good health. The sequencing input was naive T cells sorted from blood. This chain joins TRBV7-8 and TRBJ1-2; D unclear. CDR3 residues: CASISLKDGYTF. The CDR3 coding sequence is TGTGCCAGCATCTCCCTTAAGGATGGCTACACCTTC.